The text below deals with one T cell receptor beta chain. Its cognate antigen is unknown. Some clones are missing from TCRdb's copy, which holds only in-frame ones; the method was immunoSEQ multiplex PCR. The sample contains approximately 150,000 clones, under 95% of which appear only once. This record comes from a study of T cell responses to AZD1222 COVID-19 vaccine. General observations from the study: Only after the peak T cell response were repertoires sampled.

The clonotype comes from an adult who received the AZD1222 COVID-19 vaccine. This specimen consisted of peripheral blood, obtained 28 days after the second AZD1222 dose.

The CDR3 here is CASSYNDRGGYTF. The CDR3 DNA sequence: TGTGCCAGCAGTTACAACGACAGGGGTGGCTACACCTTC. This chain joins TRBV6-5 and TRBJ1-2, with 8 bases that match TRBD1. The CDR3 length is 13 residues. V gave up 2 bases and J gave up 7 bases; unmatched junction bases: 3. Germline CDR1 reads MNHEY; CDR2 reads SVGAGI.